The present T cell receptor beta chain was sequenced within a study of T cell responses to AZD1222 COVID-19 vaccine. V dropped 6 bases and J dropped 3; count of bases not matched to a gene: 9. CDR3 length: 15 amino acids. The germline V gene encodes CDR1 KGHSH and CDR2 LQKENI. Note on this clone: The target antigen is unknown.

Study-level points and caveats: Spike-wide coverage was observed for vaccine-associated CD4 TCRs, with dominant responses at 160-218 and 743-854. Sampled repertoires all dated from after the peak T cell response.

Measured with immunoSEQ multiplex PCR; TCRdb has only the in-frame clones, and not every one. The sample lists 73,000 or so clones, 88% seen once, with roughly 20% in the top ten. The TCR comes from an adult in good health. Sequenced here: peripheral blood, sampled on day 0 of AZD1222 vaccination. The chain joins TRBV18 to TRBJ1-1; 8 bases are shared with TRBD1. The CDR3 nucleotides read TGTGCCAGCTCGGGACGACAGGGGCGGGACACTGAAGCTTTCTTT. It is translated as CASSGRQGRDTEAFF.